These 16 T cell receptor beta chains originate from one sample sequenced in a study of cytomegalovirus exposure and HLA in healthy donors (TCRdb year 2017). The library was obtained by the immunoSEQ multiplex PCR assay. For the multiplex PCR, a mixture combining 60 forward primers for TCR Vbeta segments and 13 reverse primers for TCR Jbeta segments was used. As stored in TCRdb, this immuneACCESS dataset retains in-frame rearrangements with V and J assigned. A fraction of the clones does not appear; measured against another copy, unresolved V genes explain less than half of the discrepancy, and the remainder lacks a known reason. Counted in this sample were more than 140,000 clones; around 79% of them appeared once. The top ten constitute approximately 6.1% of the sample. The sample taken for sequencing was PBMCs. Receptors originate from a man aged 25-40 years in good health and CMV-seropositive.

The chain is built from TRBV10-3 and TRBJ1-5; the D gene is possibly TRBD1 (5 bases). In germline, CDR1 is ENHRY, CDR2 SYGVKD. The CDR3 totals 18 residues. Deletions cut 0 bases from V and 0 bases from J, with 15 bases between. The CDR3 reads CAISESTAGPISNQPQHF. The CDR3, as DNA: TGTGCCATCAGTGAGTCGACAGCGGGACCCATTAGCAATCAGCCCCAGCATTTT.

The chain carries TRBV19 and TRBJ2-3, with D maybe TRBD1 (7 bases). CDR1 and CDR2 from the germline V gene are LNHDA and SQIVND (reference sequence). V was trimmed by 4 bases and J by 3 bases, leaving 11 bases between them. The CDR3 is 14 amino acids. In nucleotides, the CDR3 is TGTGCCAGTAGTAGCAGGGGGAGGACAGATACGCAGTATTTT. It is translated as CASSSRGRTDTQYF.

CDR3 amino acids: CSLTTGILNEQFF. CDR3 sequence (DNA): TGCAGCCTCACCACCGGGATTTTGAATGAGCAGTTCTTC. V and J are TRBV29-1 and TRBJ2-1; D is perhaps TRBD2 (5 bases). Trimming cost V 8 bases and J 7 bases, with 18 bases left between them. Germline V gene lookup returns CDR1 SQVTM and CDR2 ANQGSEA. The CDR3 totals 13 residues.

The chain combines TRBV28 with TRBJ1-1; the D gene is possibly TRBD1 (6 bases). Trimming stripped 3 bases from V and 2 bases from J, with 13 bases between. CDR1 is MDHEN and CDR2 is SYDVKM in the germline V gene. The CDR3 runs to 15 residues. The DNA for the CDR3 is TGTGCCAGCAGTTTCTTGTCAGGGGACAACACTGAAGCTTTCTTT. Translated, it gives CASSFLSGDNTEAFF.

DNA of the CDR3: TGTGCCAGCAGCTTGGATCCAGGGGGTGGCAATGAGCAGTTCTTC. It yields the protein CASSLDPGGGNEQFF. The V gene is TRBV5-6, the J gene TRBJ2-1, with TRBD1 matching 7 bases. This CDR3 comprises 15 residues. Germline trimming cut 0 bases from V and 6 bases from J; bases unmatched to any gene: 6. Germline CDR1 and CDR2: SGHDT and YYEEEE.

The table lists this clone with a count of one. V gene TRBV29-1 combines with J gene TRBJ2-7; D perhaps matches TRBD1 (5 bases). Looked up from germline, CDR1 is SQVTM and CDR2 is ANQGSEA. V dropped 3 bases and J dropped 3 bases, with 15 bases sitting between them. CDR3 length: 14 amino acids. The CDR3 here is CSVEDIVALYEQYF. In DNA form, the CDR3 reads TGCAGCGTTGAGGACATTGTTGCCCTCTACGAGCAGTACTTC.

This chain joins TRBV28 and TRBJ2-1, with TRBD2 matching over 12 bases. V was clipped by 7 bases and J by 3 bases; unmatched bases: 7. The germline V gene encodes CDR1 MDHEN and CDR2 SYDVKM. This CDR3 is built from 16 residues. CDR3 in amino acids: CASTTLAGGFYNEQFF. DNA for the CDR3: TGTGCCAGCACCACACTAGCGGGAGGTTTCTACAATGAGCAGTTCTTC.

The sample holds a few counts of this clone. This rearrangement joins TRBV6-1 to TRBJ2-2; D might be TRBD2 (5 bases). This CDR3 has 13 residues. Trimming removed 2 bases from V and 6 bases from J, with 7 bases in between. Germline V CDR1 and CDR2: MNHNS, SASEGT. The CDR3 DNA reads TGTGCCAGCAGTGAAACGGAGGCCGGGGAGCTGTTTTTT. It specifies CASSETEAGELFF.

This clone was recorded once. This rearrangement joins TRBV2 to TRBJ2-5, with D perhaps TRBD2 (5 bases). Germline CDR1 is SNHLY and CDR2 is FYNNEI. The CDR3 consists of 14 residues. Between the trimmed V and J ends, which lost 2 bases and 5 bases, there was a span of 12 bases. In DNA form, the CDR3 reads TGTGCCAGCAGTGAAAGGTCCGGGAAGGAGACCCAGTACTTC. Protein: CASSERSGKETQYF.

The chain's CDR3 is CASSDPTRAPGVDEQFF. In nucleotides, the CDR3 is TGTGCCAGCAGTGACCCTACCCGAGCCCCAGGGGTCGATGAGCAGTTCTTC. The rearrangement joins TRBV25-1 to TRBJ2-1; the D gene is possibly TRBD1 (6 bases). The CDR3 sequence is 17 residues long. The V gene lost 3 bases and the J gene lost 8 bases, with 23 bases spanning the gap. Germline V lookup: CDR1 MGHDK, CDR2 SYGVNS.

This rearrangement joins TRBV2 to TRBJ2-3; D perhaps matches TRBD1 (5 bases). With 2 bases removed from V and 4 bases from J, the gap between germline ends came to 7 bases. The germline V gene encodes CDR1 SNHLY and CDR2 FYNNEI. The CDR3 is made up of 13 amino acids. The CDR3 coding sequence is TGTGCCAGCAGTGAACAGGGTCCAGATACGCAGTATTTT. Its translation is CASSEQGPDTQYF.

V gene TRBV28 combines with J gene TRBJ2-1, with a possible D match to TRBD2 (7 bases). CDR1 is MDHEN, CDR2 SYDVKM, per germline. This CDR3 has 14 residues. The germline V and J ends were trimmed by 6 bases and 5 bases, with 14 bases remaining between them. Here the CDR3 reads CASRSAGAHNEQFF. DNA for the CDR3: TGTGCCAGCAGATCGGCGGGGGCCCACAATGAGCAGTTCTTC. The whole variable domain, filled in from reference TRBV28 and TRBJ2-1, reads DVKVTQSSRYLVKRTGEKVFLECVQDMDHENMFWYRQDPGLGLRLIYFSYDVKMKEKGDIPEGYSVSREKKERFSLILESASTNQTSMYLCASRSAGAHNEQFFGPGTRLTVL.

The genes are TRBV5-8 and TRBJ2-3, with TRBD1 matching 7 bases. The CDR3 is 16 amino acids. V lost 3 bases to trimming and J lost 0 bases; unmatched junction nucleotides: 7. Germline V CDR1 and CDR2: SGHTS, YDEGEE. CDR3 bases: TGTGCCAGCAGCTGGATGGACAGGATAAGCACAGATACGCAGTATTTT. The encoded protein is CASSWMDRISTDTQYF.

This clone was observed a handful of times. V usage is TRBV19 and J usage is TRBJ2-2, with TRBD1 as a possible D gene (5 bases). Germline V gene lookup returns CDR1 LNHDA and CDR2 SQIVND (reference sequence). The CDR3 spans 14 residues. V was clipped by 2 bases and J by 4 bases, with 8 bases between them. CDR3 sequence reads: CASSITGSTGELFF. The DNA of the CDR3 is TGTGCCAGTAGTATAACAGGATCCACCGGGGAGCTGTTTTTT.

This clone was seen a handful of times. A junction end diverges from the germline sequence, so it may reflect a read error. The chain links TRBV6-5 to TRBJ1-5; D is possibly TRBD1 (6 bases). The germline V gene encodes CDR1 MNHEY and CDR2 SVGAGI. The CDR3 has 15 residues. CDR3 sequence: CASKPYRATDQPQHF. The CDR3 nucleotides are TGTGCCAGCAAGCCCTACAGGGCCACCGATCAACCCCAGCATTTT.

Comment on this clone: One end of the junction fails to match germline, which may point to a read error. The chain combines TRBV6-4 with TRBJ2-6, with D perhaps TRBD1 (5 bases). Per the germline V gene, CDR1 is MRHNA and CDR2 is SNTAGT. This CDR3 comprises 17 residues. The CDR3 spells CASSPTKLVAGANGLTF. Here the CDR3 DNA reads TGTGCCAGCAGCCCTACTAAGCTAGTGGCTGGGGCCAACGGCCTGACTTTC.